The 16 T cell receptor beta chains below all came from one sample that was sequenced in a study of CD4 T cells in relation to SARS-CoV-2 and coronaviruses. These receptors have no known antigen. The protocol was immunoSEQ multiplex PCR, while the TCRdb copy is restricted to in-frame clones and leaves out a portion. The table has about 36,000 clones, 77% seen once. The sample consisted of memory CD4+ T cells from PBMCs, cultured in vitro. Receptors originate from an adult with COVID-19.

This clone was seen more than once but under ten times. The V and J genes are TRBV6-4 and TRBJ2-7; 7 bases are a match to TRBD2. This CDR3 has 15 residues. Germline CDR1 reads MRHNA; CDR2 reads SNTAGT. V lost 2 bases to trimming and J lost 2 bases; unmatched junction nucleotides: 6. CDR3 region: CASSDGLGRAYEQYF. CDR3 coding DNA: TGTGCCAGCAGTGACGGTCTTGGGAGGGCCTACGAGCAGTACTTC.

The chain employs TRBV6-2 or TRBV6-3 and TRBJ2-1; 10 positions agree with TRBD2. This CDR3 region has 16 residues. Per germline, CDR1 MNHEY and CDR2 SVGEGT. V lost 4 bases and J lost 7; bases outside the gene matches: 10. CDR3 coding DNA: TGTGCCAGCAGTTCTGATAGAGCGGGAGGGGGGAATGAGCAGTTCTTC. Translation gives CASSSDRAGGGNEQFF.

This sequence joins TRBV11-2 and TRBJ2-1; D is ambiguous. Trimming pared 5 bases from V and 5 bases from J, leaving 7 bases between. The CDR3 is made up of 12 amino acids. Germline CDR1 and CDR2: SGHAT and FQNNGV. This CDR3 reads CASSLVHNEQFF. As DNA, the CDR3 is TGTGCCAGCAGCCTGGTCCACAATGAGCAGTTCTTC.

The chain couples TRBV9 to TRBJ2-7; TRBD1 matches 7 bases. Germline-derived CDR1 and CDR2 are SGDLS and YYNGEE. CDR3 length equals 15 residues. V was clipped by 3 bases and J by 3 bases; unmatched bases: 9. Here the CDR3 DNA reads TGTGCCAGCAGCGCCCGGGACAGTGCCTTCTACGAGCAGTACTTC. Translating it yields CASSARDSAFYEQYF.

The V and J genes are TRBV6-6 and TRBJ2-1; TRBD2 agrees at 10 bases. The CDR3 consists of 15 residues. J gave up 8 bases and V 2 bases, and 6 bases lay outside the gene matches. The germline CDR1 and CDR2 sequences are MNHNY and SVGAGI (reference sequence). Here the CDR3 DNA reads TGTGCCAGCAGTTACCCGGGACTAGCGCGGCATGAGCAGTTCTTC. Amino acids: CASSYPGLARHEQFF.

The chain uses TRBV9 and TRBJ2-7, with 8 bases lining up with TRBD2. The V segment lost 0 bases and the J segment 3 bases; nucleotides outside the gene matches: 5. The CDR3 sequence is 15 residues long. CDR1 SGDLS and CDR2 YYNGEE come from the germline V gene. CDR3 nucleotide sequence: TGTGCCAGCAGCGTAGATAGCGGGACATTCTACGAGCAGTACTTC. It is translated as CASSVDSGTFYEQYF.

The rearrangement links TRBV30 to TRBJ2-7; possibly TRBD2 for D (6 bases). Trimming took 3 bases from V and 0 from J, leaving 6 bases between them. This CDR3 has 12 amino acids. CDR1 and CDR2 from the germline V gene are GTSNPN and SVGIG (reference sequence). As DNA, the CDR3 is TGTGCCTGGAGGGACTACTCCTACGAGCAGTACTTC. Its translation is CAWRDYSYEQYF.

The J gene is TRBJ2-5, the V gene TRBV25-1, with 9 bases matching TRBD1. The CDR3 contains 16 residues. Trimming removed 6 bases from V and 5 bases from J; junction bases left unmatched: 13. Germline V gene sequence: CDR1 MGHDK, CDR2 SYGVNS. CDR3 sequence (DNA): TGTGCCAGCAGGGGGGTTCCGGGACAGGGTCGGGAGACCCAGTACTTC. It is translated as CASRGVPGQGRETQYF.

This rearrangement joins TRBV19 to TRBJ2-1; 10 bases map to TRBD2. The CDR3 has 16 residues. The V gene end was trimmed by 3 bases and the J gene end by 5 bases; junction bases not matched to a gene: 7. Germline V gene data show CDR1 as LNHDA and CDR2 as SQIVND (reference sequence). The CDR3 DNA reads TGTGCCAGTAGTATTGGTGGACTAGCGGTTCACAATGAGCAGTTCTTC. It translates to CASSIGGLAVHNEQFF.

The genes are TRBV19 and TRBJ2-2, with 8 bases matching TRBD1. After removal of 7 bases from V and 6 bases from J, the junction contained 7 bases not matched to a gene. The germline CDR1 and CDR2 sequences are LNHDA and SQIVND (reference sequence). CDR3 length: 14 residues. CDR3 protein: CASMTDRESGELFF. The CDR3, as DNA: TGTGCCAGTATGACGGACAGGGAATCCGGGGAGCTGTTTTTT.

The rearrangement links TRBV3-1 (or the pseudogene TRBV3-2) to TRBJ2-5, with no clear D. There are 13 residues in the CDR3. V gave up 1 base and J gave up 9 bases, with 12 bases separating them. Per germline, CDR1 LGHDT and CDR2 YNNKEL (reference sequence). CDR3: CASSQGLGSPQYF. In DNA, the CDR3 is TGTGCCAGCAGCCAAGGATTAGGTAGCCCCCAGTACTTC.

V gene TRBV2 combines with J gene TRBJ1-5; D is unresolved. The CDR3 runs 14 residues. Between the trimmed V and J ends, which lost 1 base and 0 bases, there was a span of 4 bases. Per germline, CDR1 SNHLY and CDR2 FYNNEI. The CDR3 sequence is CASSEVSSNQPQHF. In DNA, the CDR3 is TGTGCCAGCAGTGAAGTTTCTAGCAATCAGCCCCAGCATTTT.

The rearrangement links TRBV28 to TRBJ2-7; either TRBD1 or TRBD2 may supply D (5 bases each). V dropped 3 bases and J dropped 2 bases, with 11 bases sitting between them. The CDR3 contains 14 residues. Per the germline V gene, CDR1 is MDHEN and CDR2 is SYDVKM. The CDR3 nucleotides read TGTGCCAGCAGTTTCGAAGGGACGGCCTACGAGCAGTACTTC. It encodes CASSFEGTAYEQYF.

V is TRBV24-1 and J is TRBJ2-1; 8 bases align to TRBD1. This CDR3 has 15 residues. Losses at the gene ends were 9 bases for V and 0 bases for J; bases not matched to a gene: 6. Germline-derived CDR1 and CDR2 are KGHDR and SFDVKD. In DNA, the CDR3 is TGTGCCACCGGACCCGGGACAGGCTCCTACAATGAGCAGTTCTTC. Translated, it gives CATGPGTGSYNEQFF.

The CDR3 protein is CASSQNRDSGANVLTF. In nucleotides, the CDR3 is TGTGCCAGCAGCCAAAACAGGGATTCTGGGGCCAACGTCCTGACTTTC. The chain is built from TRBV4-2 and TRBJ2-6; a possible D gene is TRBD1 (6 bases). The CDR3 is made up of 16 amino acids. Trimming cost V 2 bases and J 1 base, with 9 bases left between them. CDR1 LGHNA and CDR2 YNFKEQ come from the germline V gene.

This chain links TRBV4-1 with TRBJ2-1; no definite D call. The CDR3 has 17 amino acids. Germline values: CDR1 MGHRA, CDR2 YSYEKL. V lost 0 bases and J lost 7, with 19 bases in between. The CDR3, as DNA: TGCGCCAGCAGCCAAGATTGGTCCCGCCGGCTTGGGAATGAGCAGTTCTTC. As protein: CASSQDWSRRLGNEQFF.